The 31 T cell receptor beta chains given below trace back to one sample, sequenced in a study of beta chain features in type 1 diabetes. Isolated RNA was reverse transcribed in full, so expressed TCRB transcripts were sequenced. TCRdb's copy holds only in-frame clones and misses some; the assay was immunoSEQ multiplex PCR. The sample lists about 40,000 clones; approximately 49% were seen once. Sequencing input: central memory CD4+ T cells from blood. These receptors originate from a woman under 30 in good health.

This clone was seen a few times. The chain is built from TRBV7-2 and TRBJ1-2, with TRBD1 matching 10 bases. This CDR3 spans 13 amino acids. V was pared by 4 bases and J by 8 bases, with 4 bases of the junction left unmatched. Germline CDR1 is SGHTA and CDR2 is FQGNSA. CDR3 in DNA: TGTGCCAGCAGCTGGGACAGGGGTGGAGGCTACACCTTC. Translated: CASSWDRGGGYTF.

This chain uses TRBV11-1 with TRBJ2-1, with 13 bases aligning to TRBD2. With V trimmed by 4 bases and J by 10 bases, 10 bases remained unmatched. The CDR3 sequence is 16 residues long. Germline CDR1 is SGHAT and CDR2 is FQDESV (reference sequence). The CDR3 DNA reads TGTGCCAGCAGCTCCGGGACCGGACTAGCGGGAGAGGAGCAGTTCTTC. It translates to CASSSGTGLAGEEQFF.

The V call is TRBV5-1, the J call TRBJ1-2; 11 nucleotides match TRBD1. Germline V gives CDR1 SGHRS, CDR2 YFSETQ. This CDR3 contains 17 residues. The V gene end was trimmed by 4 bases and the J gene end by 7 bases; junction bases not matched to a gene: 15. This chain's CDR3 is CASSPGTGGEIVRGYTF. The CDR3 nucleotides read TGCGCCAGCAGCCCCGGGACAGGGGGAGAAATTGTTCGTGGCTACACCTTC.

The rearrangement joins TRBV14 to TRBJ2-6, with a possible D match to TRBD1 (5 bases). Between the trimmed V and J ends, which lost 0 bases and 0 bases, there was a span of 12 bases. Germline assignment: CDR1 SGHDN and CDR2 FVKESK. The CDR3 has 18 residues. Here the CDR3 DNA reads TGTGCCAGCAGCCAAGATCGGAGACAGAGCTCTGGGGCCAACGTCCTGACTTTC. Amino acids: CASSQDRRQSSGANVLTF. Full variable domain (missing parts from reference TRBV14 and TRBJ2-6): EAGVTQFPSHSVIEKGQTVTLRCDPISGHDNLYWYRRVMGKEIKFLLHFVKESKQDESGMPNNRFLAERTGGTYSTLKVQPAELEDSGVYFCASSQDRRQSSGANVLTFGAGSRLTVL.

The chain has TRBV6-6 and TRBJ1-1; D not certain. V was trimmed by 7 bases and J by 3 bases, leaving 15 bases between them. This CDR3 has 14 amino acids. CDR1 is MNHNY, CDR2 SVGAGI, per germline (reference sequence). The CDR3 loop is CASNVSVSDTEAFF. The DNA of the CDR3 is TGTGCCAGCAACGTCTCAGTCTCTGACACTGAAGCTTTCTTT.

CDR3 coding DNA: TGCAGTGCTAGTAGCACGCCCTACACCTTC. Protein product: CSASSTPYTF. This sequence joins TRBV20-1 and TRBJ1-2; D remains ambiguous. V lost 3 bases to trimming and J lost 10 bases, with 9 bases between them. Germline V gene data show CDR1 as DFQATT and CDR2 as SNEGSKA (reference sequence). CDR3 length: 10 amino acids.

This clone showed up just a few times. The rearrangement joins TRBV18 to TRBJ2-1; TRBD1 aligns across 11 bases. The CDR3 totals 16 residues. Trimming removed 5 bases from V and 7 bases from J; junction bases left unmatched: 10. Germline V gene data show CDR1 as KGHSH and CDR2 as LQKENI. The chain's CDR3 is CASSSGQGALWNEQFF. CDR3 in DNA: TGTGCCAGCTCATCAGGACAGGGGGCTTTGTGGAATGAGCAGTTCTTC.

This chain connects TRBV11-2 to TRBJ2-1; D is uncertain. CDR3 length: 16 residues. The germline V gene encodes CDR1 SGHAT and CDR2 FQNNGV. Trimming shortened V by 6 bases and J by 8 bases, and 23 bases separated the two germline ends. The CDR3 DNA sequence: TGTGCCAGCAGTCCTAGGAGCCTTTCAGTAGGCGATGAGCAGTTCTTC. Amino acid sequence: CASSPRSLSVGDEQFF.

V and J are TRBV27 and TRBJ1-2; D ambiguous. CDR1 MNHEY and CDR2 SMNVEV come from the germline V gene (reference sequence). Trimming cost V 3 bases and J 5 bases, with 13 bases left between them. The CDR3 runs to 14 residues. Here the CDR3 reads CASSLNGTPYGYTF. The CDR3 nucleotides read TGTGCCAGCAGTTTGAATGGCACCCCGTATGGCTACACCTTC.

The table lists this clone with a few counts. For the CDR3, the DNA is TGTGCCAGCAGCCTGAGGACCGGGACAGGGTACCAAGAGACCCAGTACTTC. As protein: CASSLRTGTGYQETQYF. The chain combines TRBV5-4 with TRBJ2-5, with TRBD1 identical over 9 bases. With V trimmed by 4 bases and J by 0 bases, 10 bases remained unmatched. The V gene's germline CDR1 is SGHNT and CDR2 YYREEE (reference sequence). This CDR3 region has 17 residues.

The rearrangement uses TRBV30 and TRBJ1-6; no definite D call. Trimming cost V 1 base and J 5 bases, with 6 bases left between them. Per germline, CDR1 GTSNPN and CDR2 SVGIG (reference sequence). The CDR3 has 13 residues. This chain's CDR3 is CAWSDQNNSPLHF. The CDR3 nucleotides are TGTGCCTGGAGTGATCAGAATAATTCACCCCTCCACTTT.

The V gene is TRBV30, the J gene TRBJ2-1; tentatively, D is TRBD2 (7 bases). CDR1 and CDR2 (germline): GTSNPN, SVGIG (reference sequence). The CDR3 is 15 residues long. Between the trimmed V and J ends, which lost 6 bases and 5 bases, there was a span of 20 bases. The CDR3 sequence: CACPLRGGIDNEQFF. As DNA, the CDR3 is TGTGCCTGCCCTCTGAGGGGGGGAATCGACAATGAGCAGTTCTTC.

The chain couples TRBV2 to TRBJ2-7; D unresolved. Germline loops: CDR1 SNHLY, CDR2 FYNNEI. Trimming removed 6 bases from V and 0 bases from J, with 3 bases in between. This CDR3 comprises 11 residues. The CDR3 nucleotides read TGTGCCAGCAGCTCCTCCTACGAGCAGTACTTC. Translation: CASSSSYEQYF.

The rearrangement links TRBV2 to TRBJ2-7; D is perhaps TRBD2 (6 bases). The germline V gene encodes CDR1 SNHLY and CDR2 FYNNEI. This CDR3 comprises 14 residues. Trimming took 3 bases from V and 3 from J, leaving 12 bases between them. The CDR3 DNA reads as TGTGCCAGCAGTGAGTCTAGCGCTAACTACGAGCAGTACTTC. Protein: CASSESSANYEQYF.

This clone was recorded once. This chain joins TRBV5-1 and TRBJ1-2; D gene ambiguous. Germline values: CDR1 SGHRS, CDR2 YFSETQ. The CDR3 spans 14 residues. Trimming removed 1 base from V and 2 bases from J, with 9 bases in between. The CDR3 nucleotides are TGCGCCAGCAGCTTGCATGGCCAGAACTATGGCTACACCTTC. This encodes CASSLHGQNYGYTF. Supplemented by reference TRBV5-1 and TRBJ1-2, the full variable domain reads KAGVTQTPRYLIKTRGQQVTLSCSPISGHRSVSWYQQTPGQGLQFLFEYFSETQRNKGNFPGRFSGRQFSNSRSEMNVSTLELGDSALYLCASSLHGQNYGYTFGSGTRLTVV.

The chain links TRBV7-9 to TRBJ1-2, with a weak D call TRBD1 (6 bases). Germline CDR1 reads SEHNR; CDR2 reads FQNEAQ (reference sequence). The CDR3 contains 14 residues. The ends were cut back, 4 bases at V and 2 bases at J, with 11 bases in the middle. The DNA for the CDR3 is TGTGCCAGCAGCTATGGACAGAGAAACTATGGCTACACCTTC. Translating gives CASSYGQRNYGYTF.

J is TRBJ2-1 and V is TRBV13; 9 positions agree with TRBD1. CDR1 PRHDT and CDR2 FYEKMQ come from the germline V gene (reference sequence). CDR3 length: 15 amino acids. Losses at the gene ends were 3 bases for V and 9 bases for J; bases not matched to a gene: 9. The CDR3 spells CASSLTGTGLSEQFF. CDR3 sequence (DNA): TGTGCCAGCAGCTTGACCGGGACAGGGTTGAGTGAGCAGTTCTTC.

J is TRBJ2-7 and V is TRBV6-1; TRBD1 matches at 9 bases. This CDR3 region has 15 residues. Trimming took 7 bases from V and 2 from J; bases not matched to a gene: 9. CDR1 is MNHNS and CDR2 is SASEGT in the germline V gene. CDR3 sequence (DNA): TGTGCCAGCATCGTCGGGACAGGGAGCCCCTACGAGCAGTACTTC. It translates to CASIVGTGSPYEQYF.

This chain links TRBV28 with TRBJ2-1; D might be TRBD1 (6 bases). Trimming removed 4 bases at V and 9 bases at J, with 25 bases between. The CDR3 sequence is 17 residues long. CDR1 MDHEN and CDR2 SYDVKM come from the germline V gene. CDR3 nucleotide sequence: TGTGCCAGCAGTTCCGACTTGGCACAGGGCACTAGGGGTGAGCAGTTCTTC. It translates to CASSSDLAQGTRGEQFF.

The chain uses TRBV7-9 and TRBJ2-1, with TRBD2 as a possible D gene (6 bases). This CDR3 comprises 15 residues. V was cut by 2 bases and J by 3 bases, with 11 bases left in between. Germline V lookup: CDR1 SEHNR, CDR2 FQNEAQ (reference sequence). As DNA, the CDR3 is TGTGCCAGCAGCTTAAACGGGAGAGGCTACAATGAGCAGTTCTTC. Protein sequence: CASSLNGRGYNEQFF.

A few counts support this clone. The chain joins TRBV25-1 to TRBJ2-2; 7 bases are shared with TRBD1. Germline assignment: CDR1 MGHDK and CDR2 SYGVNS. The CDR3 runs 14 residues. V shed 4 bases, J shed 6 bases, and the junction held 5 bases outside the gene matches. The CDR3 protein is CASSGWDRAGELFF. CDR3 in DNA: TGTGCCAGCAGTGGTTGGGACAGAGCCGGGGAGCTGTTTTTT.

The chain combines TRBV6-1 with TRBJ1-2; 8 bases match TRBD1. Germline V gene lookup returns CDR1 MNHNS and CDR2 SASEGT. Trimming took 3 bases from V and 8 from J; bases not matched to a gene: 5. This CDR3 region has 13 residues. In DNA, the CDR3 is TGTGCCAGCAGTGATCAGGGGGCGAGAGGCTACACCTTC. As protein: CASSDQGARGYTF.

This clone was recorded a few times. The chain carries TRBV7-2 and TRBJ2-1; unclear D gene. The CDR3 is 13 residues long. The V end was cut by 4 bases, the J end by 1 base, with 5 bases between. The V gene's germline CDR1 is SGHTA and CDR2 FQGNSA. This CDR3 reads CASSSRSYNEQFF. The DNA for the CDR3 is TGTGCCAGCAGCTCCCGGTCCTACAATGAGCAGTTCTTC.

The rearrangement uses TRBV5-1 and TRBJ1-1; 9 positions agree with TRBD1. The CDR3 has 13 amino acids. Germline V lookup: CDR1 SGHRS, CDR2 YFSETQ. V was clipped by 4 bases and J by 7 bases; unmatched bases: 5. CDR3 DNA sequence: TGCGCCAGCAGCGGGGACAGGGCTGGTGAAGCTTTCTTT. Translating it yields CASSGDRAGEAFF.

V is TRBV29-1 and J is TRBJ1-5; TRBD1 is a possible D gene (6 bases). Germline lookup yields CDR1 SQVTM and CDR2 ANQGSEA. The V end lost 6 bases, the J end lost 3 bases, and 9 bases lay between the germline ends. The CDR3 spans 12 residues. This CDR3 is CSVGDTNQPQHF. The CDR3 DNA sequence: TGCAGCGTCGGGGACACCAATCAGCCCCAGCATTTT.

This clone appeared once. Other DNA sequences in the same sample also yield this CDR3. The chain joins TRBV7-2 to TRBJ2-1; possible D gene TRBD2, 5 bases. V shed 1 base and J shed 0 bases, with 10 bases lying between them. The CDR3 length is 16 residues. Germline V gene data show CDR1 as SGHTA and CDR2 as FQGNSA. Written as DNA, the CDR3 is TGTGCCAGCAGCTTAGTAGCGCAAAGCTCCTACAATGAGCAGTTCTTC. Amino acids: CASSLVAQSSYNEQFF.

This clone was found a few times. V is TRBV5-1 and J is TRBJ2-2; 7 nucleotides match TRBD1. V shed 0 bases, J shed 6 bases, and the junction held 2 bases outside the gene matches. CDR1 and CDR2 from the germline V gene are SGHRS and YFSETQ. This CDR3 contains 14 residues. CDR3 sequence reads: CASSLEQGAGELFF. The CDR3 nucleotides read TGCGCCAGCAGCTTGGAGCAGGGGGCCGGGGAGCTGTTTTTT.

In its sample, this clone was seen a few times. The rearrangement joins TRBV9 to TRBJ1-6; D unresolved. The CDR3 is 14 amino acids. Trimming removed 0 bases at V and 6 bases at J, with 7 bases between. CDR1 SGDLS and CDR2 YYNGEE come from the germline V gene. CDR3 residues: CASSVDPLNSPLHF. CDR3 nucleotide sequence: TGTGCCAGCAGCGTAGATCCCCTTAATTCACCCCTCCACTTT.

The chain links TRBV30 to TRBJ1-1, with 7 nucleotides matching TRBD1. Germline values: CDR1 GTSNPN, CDR2 SVGIG (reference sequence). CDR3 length: 14 residues. The V segment lost 1 base and the J segment 0 bases; nucleotides outside the gene matches: 2. CDR3 sequence: CAWSGDRLNTEAFF. The CDR3 coding sequence is TGTGCCTGGAGTGGGGACAGACTGAACACTGAAGCTTTCTTT.

The genes are TRBV7-8 and TRBJ2-3; D not resolved. Germline CDR1 SGHVS, CDR2 FQNEAQ. Trimming left V 0 bases short and J 0 bases short, with 4 bases between. This CDR3 contains 14 residues. CDR3 DNA: TGTGCCAGCAGCTTAGCGTCTAGCACAGATACGCAGTATTTT. Translation gives CASSLASSTDTQYF.

This chain links TRBV10-3 with TRBJ2-1; TRBD1 matches at 9 bases. This CDR3 contains 14 residues. The germline V gene encodes CDR1 ENHRY and CDR2 SYGVKD. V gave up 5 bases and J gave up 9 bases; unmatched junction bases: 8. The CDR3 protein is CAISRDREGREQFF. The DNA for the CDR3 is TGTGCCATCAGTAGGGACAGGGAGGGACGTGAGCAGTTCTTC.